The T cell receptor (beta chain) under discussion was sequenced for a study of T-cell memory formation after mild COVID-19. There are 15 residues in the CDR3. J lost 5 bases, V lost 3 bases, and 4 bases had no gene match. Germline assignment: CDR1 PRHDT and CDR2 FYEKMQ (reference sequence). The authors produced TCR alpha and TCR beta cDNA libraries with sample barcodes and UMIs by 5'RACE using constant-segment primers. TCRdb redid the calling of the 5' RACE reads with MiXCR, one entry per CDR3 protein. The table lists 13,000 or so distinct CDR3 sequences, 9.5% to 15% of them singletons, with roughly 53% in the top ten.

This TCR was sampled from an adult woman who had mild COVID-19 (a few samples of this study predate the infection). Cell type and time point are not known. Material: PBMCs or a T cell subset sorted from them (not recorded which). This chain uses TRBV13 with TRBJ2-1; 10 nucleotides line up with TRBD1. The CDR3 loop is CASSFGTGVDNEQFF. CDR3 DNA sequence: TGTGCCAGCAGCTTCGGGACAGGGGTTGACAATGAGCAGTTCTTC.